This paragraph reports one T cell receptor (beta chain). Its antigen is as yet unknown. A much more abundant neighbour one base away suggests this may be a read error. These data belong to a study of T cells in Graves' hyperthyroidism and ophthalmopathy. Study observations and caveats: The model made its ophthalmopathy prediction, and onset followed a median around 6.9 months later. Blood also held most thyroid clonotypes expanded beyond 0.001.

Amplification of TCR beta CDR3 regions was performed using RNA transcripts as template. First-round RT-PCR with HTBI primers amplified the TCR CDR3 region. TCRdb re-analysed the multiplex PCR reads in MiXCR, keeping a single row per CDR3 protein. The sample consists of about 210,000 distinct CDR3 sequences, approximately 17% of them appearing once. Germline V gene data show CDR1 as MDHEN and CDR2 as SYDVKM. Trimming removed 7 bases from V and 0 bases from J, with 16 bases in between. This CDR3 spans 15 amino acids. For Graves' hyperthyroidism to be stable, ophthalmopathy could not progress within 18 months. In patients aged 18 to 65, hyperthyroidism was newly diagnosed, with duration under 2 months.

Material for sequencing was blood. The sequence was collected from a man over 45 with Graves' hyperthyroidism. This rearrangement joins TRBV28 to TRBJ2-7; no firm D call. CDR3 sequence: CASTPTETSSYEQYF. CDR3 nucleotides: TGTGCCAGCACTCCGACCGAGACAAGCTCCTACGAGCAGTACTTC.